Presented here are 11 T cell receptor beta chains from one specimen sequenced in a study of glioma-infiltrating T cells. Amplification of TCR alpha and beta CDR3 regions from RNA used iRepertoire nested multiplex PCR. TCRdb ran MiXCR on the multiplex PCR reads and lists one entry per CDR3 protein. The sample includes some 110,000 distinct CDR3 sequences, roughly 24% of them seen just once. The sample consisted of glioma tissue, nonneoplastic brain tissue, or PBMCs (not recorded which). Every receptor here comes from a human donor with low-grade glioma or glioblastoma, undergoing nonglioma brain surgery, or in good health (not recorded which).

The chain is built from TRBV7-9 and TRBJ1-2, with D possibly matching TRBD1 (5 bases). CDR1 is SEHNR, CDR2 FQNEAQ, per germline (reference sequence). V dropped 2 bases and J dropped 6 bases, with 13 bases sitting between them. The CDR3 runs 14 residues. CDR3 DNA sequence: TGTGCCAGCAGCTTAAAGAGTGCCAGGGATGGCTACACCTTC. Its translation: CASSLKSARDGYTF. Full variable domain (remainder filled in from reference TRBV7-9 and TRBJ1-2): DTGVSQNPRHKITKRGQNVTFRCDPISEHNRLYWYRQTLGQGPEFLTYFQNEAQLEKSRLLSDRFSAERPKGSFSTLEIQRTEQGDSAMYLCASSLKSARDGYTFGSGTRLTVV.

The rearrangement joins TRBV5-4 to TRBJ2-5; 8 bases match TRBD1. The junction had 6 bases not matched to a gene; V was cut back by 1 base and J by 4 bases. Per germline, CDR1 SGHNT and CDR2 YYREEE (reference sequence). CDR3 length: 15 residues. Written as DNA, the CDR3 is TGTGCCAGCAGCTTGCAACAGGGGACAGGAGAGACCCAGTACTTC. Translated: CASSLQQGTGETQYF.

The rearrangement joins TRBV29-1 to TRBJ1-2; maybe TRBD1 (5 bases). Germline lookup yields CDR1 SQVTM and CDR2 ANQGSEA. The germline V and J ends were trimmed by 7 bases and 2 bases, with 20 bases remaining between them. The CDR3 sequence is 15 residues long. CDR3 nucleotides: TGCAGCGCTTTGGACACCGGGACGGCCAACTATGGCTACACCTTC. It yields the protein CSALDTGTANYGYTF.

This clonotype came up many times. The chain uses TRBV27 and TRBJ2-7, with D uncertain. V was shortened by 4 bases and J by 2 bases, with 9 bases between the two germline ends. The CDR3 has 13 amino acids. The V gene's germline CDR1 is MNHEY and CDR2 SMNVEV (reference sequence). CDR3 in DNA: TGTGCCAGCAGTTCCACAGCCCCCTACGAGCAGTACTTC. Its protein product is CASSSTAPYEQYF.

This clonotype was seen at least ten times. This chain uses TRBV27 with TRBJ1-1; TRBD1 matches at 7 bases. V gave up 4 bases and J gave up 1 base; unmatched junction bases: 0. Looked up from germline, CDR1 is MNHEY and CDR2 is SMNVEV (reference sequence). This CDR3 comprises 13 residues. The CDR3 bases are TGTGCCAGCAGTTGGGACAGGAACACTGAAGCTTTCTTT. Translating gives CASSWDRNTEAFF.

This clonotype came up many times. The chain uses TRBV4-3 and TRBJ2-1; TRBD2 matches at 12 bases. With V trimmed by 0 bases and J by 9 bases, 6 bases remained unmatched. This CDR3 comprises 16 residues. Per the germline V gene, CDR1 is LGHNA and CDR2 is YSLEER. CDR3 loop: CASSQDELAGGVEQFF. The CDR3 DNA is TGCGCCAGCAGCCAAGACGAACTAGCGGGAGGTGTTGAGCAGTTCTTC.

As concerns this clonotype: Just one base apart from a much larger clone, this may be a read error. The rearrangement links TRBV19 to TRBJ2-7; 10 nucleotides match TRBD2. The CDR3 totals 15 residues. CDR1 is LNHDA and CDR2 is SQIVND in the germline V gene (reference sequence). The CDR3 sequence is CVSSIGTSAPYEQYF. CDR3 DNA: TGTGTCAGTAGTATCGGGACTAGCGCACCCTACGAGCAGTACTTC. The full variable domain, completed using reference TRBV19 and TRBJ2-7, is DGGITQSPKYLFRKEGQNVTLSCEQNLNHDAMYWYRQDPGQGLRLIYYSQIVNDFQKGDIAEGYSVSREKKESFPLTVTSAQKNPTAFYLCVSSIGTSAPYEQYFGPGTRLTVT.

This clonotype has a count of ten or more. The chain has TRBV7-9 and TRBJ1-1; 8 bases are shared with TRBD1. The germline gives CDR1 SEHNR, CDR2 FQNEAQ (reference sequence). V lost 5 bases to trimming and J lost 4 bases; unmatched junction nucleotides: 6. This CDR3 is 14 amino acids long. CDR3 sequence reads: CASSPDRVSTEAFF. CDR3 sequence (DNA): TGTGCCAGCAGCCCGGACAGGGTGAGCACTGAAGCTTTCTTT.

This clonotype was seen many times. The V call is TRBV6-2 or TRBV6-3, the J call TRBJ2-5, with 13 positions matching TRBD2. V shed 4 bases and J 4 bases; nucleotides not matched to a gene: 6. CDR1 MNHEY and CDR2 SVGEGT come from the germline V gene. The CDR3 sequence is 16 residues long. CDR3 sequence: CASSLGLAGVAETQYF. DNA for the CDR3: TGTGCCAGCAGTTTAGGACTAGCGGGAGTAGCAGAGACCCAGTACTTC.

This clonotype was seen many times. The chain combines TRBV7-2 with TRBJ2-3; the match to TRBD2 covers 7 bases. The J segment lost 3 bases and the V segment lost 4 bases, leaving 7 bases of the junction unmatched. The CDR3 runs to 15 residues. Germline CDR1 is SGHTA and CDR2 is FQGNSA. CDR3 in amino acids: CASSSGAGVTDTQYF. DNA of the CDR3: TGTGCCAGCAGCTCAGGCGCGGGAGTTACAGATACGCAGTATTTT. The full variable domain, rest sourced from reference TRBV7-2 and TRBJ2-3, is GAGVSQSPSNKVTEKGKDVELRCDPISGHTALYWYRQSLGQGLEFLIYFQGNSAPDKSGLPSDRFSAERTGGSVSTLTIQRTQQEDSAVYLCASSSGAGVTDTQYFGPGTRLTVL.

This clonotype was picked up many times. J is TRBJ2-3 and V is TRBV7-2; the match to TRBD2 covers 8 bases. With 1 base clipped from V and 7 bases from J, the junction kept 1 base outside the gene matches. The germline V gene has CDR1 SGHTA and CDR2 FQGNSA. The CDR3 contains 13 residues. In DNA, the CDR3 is TGTGCCAGCAGCTTAGGGACTAGCAATACGCAGTATTTT. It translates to CASSLGTSNTQYF.